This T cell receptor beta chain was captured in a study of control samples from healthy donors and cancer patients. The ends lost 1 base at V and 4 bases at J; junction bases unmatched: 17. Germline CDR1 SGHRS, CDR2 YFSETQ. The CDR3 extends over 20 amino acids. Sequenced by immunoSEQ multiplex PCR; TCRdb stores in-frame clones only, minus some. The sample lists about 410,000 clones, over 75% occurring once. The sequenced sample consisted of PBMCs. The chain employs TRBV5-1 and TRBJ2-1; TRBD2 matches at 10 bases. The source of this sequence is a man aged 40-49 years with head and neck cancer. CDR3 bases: TGCGCCAGCAGCTTGACTGCGGGACTTTATCTAGCGGGGGAATACAATGAGCAGTTCTTC. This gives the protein CASSLTAGLYLAGEYNEQFF.